This T cell receptor beta chain was documented in a study of T cell responses to AZD1222 COVID-19 vaccine. Study summary: It was second doses at about 4 or about 12 weeks that were pooled.

The CDR3 spans 14 residues. The germline gives CDR1 MNHEY, CDR2 SMNVEV (reference sequence). Deletions cut 2 bases from V and 7 bases from J, with 14 bases between. In its sample, this clone was seen once. Method: immunoSEQ multiplex PCR; TCRdb's copy keeps in-frame clones and lacks some. The sample shows about 120,000 clones, around 85% of them seen only once. The sequenced sample was peripheral blood, obtained on day 0 of AZD1222 vaccination. This chain uses TRBV27 with TRBJ1-2; D may be TRBD1 (5 bases). The TCR sequence derives from an adult in good health. This CDR3 reads CASSLRRDDPGYTF. DNA for the CDR3: TGTGCCAGCAGTTTACGCCGGGACGACCCTGGCTACACCTTC.